Detailed here is one T cell receptor beta chain. Its antigen remains unknown. The repertoire was sequenced with immunoSEQ multiplex PCR; TCRdb's copy has only in-frame clones and lacks some. Among about 4,500 clones listed, 65% to 75% were seen once. The CDR3 has 13 residues. Trimming took off 11 bases at V and 7 bases at J, with 18 bases between the two ends. Germline V gene data show CDR1 as MNHEY and CDR2 as SVGAGI. The data belong to a study of CD8 T cell repertoires and HIV-1 epitope variants. The wider study: T cells were stimulated with Twenty-five Gag and Nef peptides separately. Epitopes were three Gag families plus Nef HW9 and YT9. Study-wide findings and caveats: Some ten antigen-specific TCR beta clonotypes were found; six seemed cross-reactive to variants.

The specimen sequenced was cultured CD8+ T cells derived from PBMCs. This clonotype originated in a male donor with HIV. The chain employs TRBV6-5 and TRBJ1-5, with TRBD1 as a possible D gene (6 bases). The CDR3 loop is CACRSGGVQPQHF. CDR3 DNA sequence: TGTGCCTGCCGTTCGGGGGGCGTACAGCCCCAGCATTTT.